The sequence of this TCR beta chain was determined in a study of type 1 regulatory T cells. Turning to the study itself: This in vitro CD4 product, T-allo10, is enriched for Tr1 cells and alloantigen-specific.

A single record per CDR3 protein comes from TCRdb applying MiXCR to the reads. The table includes 88,000 or so distinct CDR3 sequences, roughly 30% detected once. The CDR3 is 13 amino acids. With 2 bases removed from V and 4 bases from J, the gap between germline ends came to 8 bases. Germline V gives CDR1 SGDLS, CDR2 YYNGEE. The sequence was obtained from a human donor in good health. V usage is TRBV9 and J usage is TRBJ2-3; TRBD2 might be the D (5 bases). Source material: CD4+ T cells, either the whole sample or a sorted fraction (not recorded which). CDR3 region: CASSVTSSDTQYF. In DNA form, the CDR3 reads TGTGCCAGCAGCGTTACTAGTTCAGATACGCAGTATTTT.